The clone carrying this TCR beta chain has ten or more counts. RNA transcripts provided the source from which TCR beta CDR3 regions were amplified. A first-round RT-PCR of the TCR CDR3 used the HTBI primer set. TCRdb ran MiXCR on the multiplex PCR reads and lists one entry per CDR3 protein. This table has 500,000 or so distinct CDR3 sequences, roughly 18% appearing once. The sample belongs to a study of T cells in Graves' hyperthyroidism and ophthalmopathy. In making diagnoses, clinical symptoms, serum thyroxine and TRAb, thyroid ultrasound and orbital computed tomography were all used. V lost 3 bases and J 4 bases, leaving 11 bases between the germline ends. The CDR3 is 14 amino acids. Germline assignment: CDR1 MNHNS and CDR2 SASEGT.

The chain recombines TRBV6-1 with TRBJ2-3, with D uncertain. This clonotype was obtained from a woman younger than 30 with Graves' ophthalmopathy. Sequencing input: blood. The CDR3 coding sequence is TGTGCCAGCAGTGATAGTATGATTGCAGATACGCAGTATTTT. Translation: CASSDSMIADTQYF.